The 12 T cell receptor beta chains given below trace back to one sample, sequenced in a study of OX40 agonist ivuxolimab in advanced cancers. The data were produced by immunoSEQ multiplex PCR, yet TCRdb's version contains in-frame clones alone and is incomplete. The table records about 13,000 clones, approximately 78% of them present only once. Sequenced here: CD4+ or CD8+ T cells sorted from blood, sampled in a trial of the OX40 agonist ivuxolimab. The receptor set was obtained from an adult with an advanced solid tumor such as melanoma, head and neck, liver or kidney cancer.

This clone came up once. J is TRBJ1-5 and V is TRBV27; D not certain. Trimming took 5 bases from V and 0 from J, leaving 5 bases between them. CDR3 length: 13 residues. CDR1 and CDR2 (germline): MNHEY, SMNVEV (reference sequence). CDR3 loop: CASSPYSNQPQHF. The CDR3 bases are TGTGCCAGCAGTCCATATAGCAATCAGCCCCAGCATTTT.

The chain joins TRBV4-2 to TRBJ1-4, with 8 positions matching TRBD1. Germline V lookup: CDR1 LGHNA, CDR2 YNFKEQ. This CDR3 has 16 amino acids. Unmatched junction bases numbered 5, after V lost 2 bases and J lost 3 bases. CDR3 nucleotide sequence: TGTGCCAGCAGCCAAACAACAGGGGGTCCTAATGAAAAACTGTTTTTT. It translates to CASSQTTGGPNEKLFF.

This clone was detected only once. V and J are TRBV29-1 and TRBJ2-3; 10 bases map to TRBD2. Germline CDR1 reads SQVTM; CDR2 reads ANQGSEA. CDR3 size: 16 residues. The V gene end was trimmed by 3 bases and the J gene end by 6 bases; junction bases not matched to a gene: 12. This chain's CDR3 is CSVDHLPGLAMDTQYF. The CDR3 DNA sequence: TGCAGCGTTGACCACCTCCCGGGACTAGCGATGGATACGCAGTATTTT.

This clone has only a few counts. The chain uses TRBV4-3 and TRBJ2-1; TRBD2 agrees at 13 bases. V lost 3 bases, J lost 8 bases, and 7 bases stayed unmatched. The germline V gene has CDR1 LGHNA and CDR2 YSLEER. The CDR3 runs 16 residues. CDR3 sequence: CASSQQLAGGGDEQFF. Written as DNA, the CDR3 is TGCGCCAGCAGCCAGCAACTAGCGGGAGGGGGGGATGAGCAGTTCTTC.

This chain links TRBV10-3 with TRBJ2-1; 10 nucleotides agree with TRBD2. This CDR3 is built from 15 residues. Trimming took 7 bases from V and 2 from J; bases not matched to a gene: 5. The germline V gene has CDR1 ENHRY and CDR2 SYGVKD. The CDR3 sequence is CAIKPGTSAYNEQFF. DNA for the CDR3: TGTGCCATCAAACCTGGGACTAGCGCCTACAATGAGCAGTTCTTC.

This clone was seen a single time. The chain uses TRBV10-3 and TRBJ2-3; D is undetermined. Per the germline V gene, CDR1 is ENHRY and CDR2 is SYGVKD. V shed 6 bases and J shed 2 bases, with 9 bases lying between them. The CDR3 is 13 amino acids. The DNA for the CDR3 is TGTGCCATCAGACCCGACAACACAGATACGCAGTATTTT. It encodes CAIRPDNTDTQYF.

This clone was recorded once. The V call is TRBV7-9, the J call TRBJ1-2; 9 nucleotides align to TRBD1. V shed 5 bases and J 2 bases; nucleotides not matched to a gene: 9. The CDR3 has 16 amino acids. The germline CDR1 and CDR2 sequences are SEHNR and FQNEAQ (reference sequence). CDR3 bases: TGTGCCAGCAGCCCTGTAACTGGGACAGGGAACTATGGCTACACCTTC. This codes for CASSPVTGTGNYGYTF.

V usage is TRBV7-2 and J usage is TRBJ1-4; unclear D gene. CDR1 SGHTA and CDR2 FQGNSA come from the germline V gene. V was shortened by 6 bases and J by 8 bases, with 19 bases between the two germline ends. The CDR3 contains 15 residues. CDR3 coding DNA: TGTGCCAGCAGACCAGGTGGGTCAGCGCACGAAAAACTGTTTTTT. Translating gives CASRPGGSAHEKLFF. The variable domain in full, completed from reference TRBV7-2 and TRBJ1-4, reads GAGVSQSPSNKVTEKGKDVELRCDPISGHTALYWYRQSLGQGLEFLIYFQGNSAPDKSGLPSDRFSAERTGGSVSTLTIQRTQQEDSAVYLCASRPGGSAHEKLFFGSGTQLSVL.

This clone appeared a few times. The V and J genes are TRBV29-1 and TRBJ2-2; 9 positions match TRBD1. CDR1 is SQVTM, CDR2 ANQGSEA, per germline. The V gene end was trimmed by 1 base and the J gene end by 5 bases; junction bases not matched to a gene: 8. CDR3 length: 16 amino acids. CDR3 in DNA: TGCAGCGTTGAAGTTGCGACAGGGGGGAAGACCGGGGAGCTGTTTTTT. This sequence encodes CSVEVATGGKTGELFF.

In DNA form, the CDR3 reads TGTGCCTGGAGAGAATTCCAGGGGTTTAATTCACCCCTCCACTTT. Amino acid sequence: CAWREFQGFNSPLHF. This chain joins TRBV30 and TRBJ2-3; tentatively, D is TRBD1 (6 bases). Near its end, the DNA agrees better with TRBJ1-6, so the J call may be wrong. The CDR3 totals 15 residues. Germline V gene data show CDR1 as GTSNPN and CDR2 as SVGIG (reference sequence).

V and J are TRBV28 and TRBJ1-1; D is unresolved. Trimming stripped 4 bases from V and 0 bases from J, with 6 bases between. The CDR3 is 13 residues long. Germline values: CDR1 MDHEN, CDR2 SYDVKM. CDR3 residues: CASSSRVNTEAFF. The CDR3 coding sequence is TGTGCCAGCAGTTCCAGAGTGAACACTGAAGCTTTCTTT.

The chain joins TRBV28 to TRBJ1-3, with no clear D. Trimming stripped 7 bases from V and 3 bases from J, with 13 bases between. Germline V lookup: CDR1 MDHEN, CDR2 SYDVKM. The CDR3 loop spans 14 amino acids. This CDR3 is CASTHPTFGNTIYF. CDR3 DNA sequence: TGTGCCAGCACCCATCCTACTTTTGGAAACACCATATATTTT.